This TCR beta chain was identified in a study of beta chain features in type 1 diabetes. Every isolated RNA sample was fully reverse transcribed, so sequencing captured expressed TCRB transcripts. Sequenced by immunoSEQ multiplex PCR; TCRdb stores in-frame clones only, minus some. This table holds 400,000 or so clones, 10% to 15% found once. Overall study findings and caveats: Researchers report that Type 1 diabetes patients had moderately but significantly shorter TCRB CDR3s across all four CD4+ subsets. Sequencing of cDNA might inflate the share of cells that strongly express TCR. Patients with type 1 diabetes showed fewer VDJ junction insertions and more deletions.

To note about this clone: Its antigen is currently unknown.

Each sorted fraction was over 95% pure. Trimming removed 10 bases from V and 5 bases from J, with 17 bases in between. This CDR3 is built from 13 residues. In germline, CDR1 is MDHEN, CDR2 SYDVKM. The chain uses TRBV28 and TRBJ2-5; D is perhaps TRBD2 (6 bases). The source material was naive CD4+ T cells from blood. The sequence came from a woman aged 18-29 years with type 1 diabetes. The CDR3 protein is CAIRRGMPETQYF. DNA for the CDR3: TGTGCCATCAGGCGGGGTATGCCGGAGACCCAGTACTTC.